Given below is one T cell receptor beta chain in context. The data were taken from a study of blood T cell repertoires in COVID-19. The CDR3 loop spans 11 amino acids. V lost 4 bases, J lost 12 bases, and 10 bases lay in between. CDR1 SGHDT and CDR2 YYEEEE come from the germline V gene. Using immunoSEQ multiplex PCR, the repertoire was profiled, and TCRdb retains in-frame clones only, with some absent. This repertoire shows approximately 400,000 clones, approximately 88% found once; its top ten account for roughly 13%. The sample taken for sequencing was peripheral blood. This sequence was found in a woman between 45 and 65 years old with COVID-19, enrolled during active disease. This chain connects TRBV5-6 to TRBJ1-4, with D possibly TRBD1 on 5 matching bases. The CDR3 DNA is TGTGCCAGCAGCGCGGGGCTGGAACTGTTTTTT. This translates into CASSAGLELFF. Filled out from reference TRBV5-6 and TRBJ1-4, the complete variable domain reads DAGVTQSPTHLIKTRGQQVTLRCSPKSGHDTVSWYQQALGQGPQFIFQYYEEEERQRGNFPDRFSGHQFPNYSSELNVNALLLGDSALYLCASSAGLELFFGSGTQLSVL.